This TCR beta chain was captured by sequencing in a study of OX40 agonist ivuxolimab in advanced cancers. The germline V gene has CDR1 DFQATT and CDR2 SNEGSKA (reference sequence). The V and J ends lost 8 bases and 3 bases respectively, with 11 bases between them. CDR3 size: 11 residues. Baseline was the first blood sampling point, followed by cycle 4 day 1 and cycle 7 day 1. The assay was immunoSEQ multiplex PCR, and TCRdb's table has in-frame clones only and misses some. The sample shows about 78,000 clones, around 94% of them seen only once. Source: CD4+ or CD8+ T cells sorted from blood, taken in a trial of the OX40 agonist ivuxolimab. This chain uses TRBV20-1 with TRBJ2-7; D ambiguous. The TCR sequence derives from an adult with an advanced solid tumor such as melanoma, head and neck, liver or kidney cancer. The CDR3 loop reads CSTYSNYEQYF. In nucleotides, the CDR3 is TGCAGTACCTACAGCAACTACGAGCAGTACTTC.